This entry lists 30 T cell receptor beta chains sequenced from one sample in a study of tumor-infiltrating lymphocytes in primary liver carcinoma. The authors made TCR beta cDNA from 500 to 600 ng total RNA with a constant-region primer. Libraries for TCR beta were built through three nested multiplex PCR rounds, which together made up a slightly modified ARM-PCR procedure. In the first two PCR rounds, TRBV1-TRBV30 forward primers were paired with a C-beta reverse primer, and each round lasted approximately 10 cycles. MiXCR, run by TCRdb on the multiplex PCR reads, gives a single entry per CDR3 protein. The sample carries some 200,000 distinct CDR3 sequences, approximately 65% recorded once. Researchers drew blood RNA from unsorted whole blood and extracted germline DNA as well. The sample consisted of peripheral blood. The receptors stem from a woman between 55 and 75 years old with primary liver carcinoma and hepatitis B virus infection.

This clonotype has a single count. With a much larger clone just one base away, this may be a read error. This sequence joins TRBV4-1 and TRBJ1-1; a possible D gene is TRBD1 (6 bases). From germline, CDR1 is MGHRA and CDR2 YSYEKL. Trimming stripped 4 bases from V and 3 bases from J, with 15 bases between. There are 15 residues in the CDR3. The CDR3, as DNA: TGCGCCAGCAGCCGCACGGGACATGGGGACACTGAAGCTTTCTTT. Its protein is CASSRTGHGDTEAFF.

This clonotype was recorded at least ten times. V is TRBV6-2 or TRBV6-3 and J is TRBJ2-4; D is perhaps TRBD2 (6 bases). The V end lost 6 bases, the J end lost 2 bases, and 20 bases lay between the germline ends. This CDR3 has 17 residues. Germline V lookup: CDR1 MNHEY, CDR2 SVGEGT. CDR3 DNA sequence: TGTGCCAGCAGGGGTTACGGGTCGGGGACTTCCAAAAACATTCAGTACTTC. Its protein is CASRGYGSGTSKNIQYF.

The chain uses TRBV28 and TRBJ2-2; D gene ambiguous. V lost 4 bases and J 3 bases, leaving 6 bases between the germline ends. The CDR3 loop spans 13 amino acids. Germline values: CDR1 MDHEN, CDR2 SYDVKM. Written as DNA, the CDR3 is TGTGCCAGCAGTTCCCGACACACCGGGGAGCTGTTTTTT. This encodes CASSSRHTGELFF.

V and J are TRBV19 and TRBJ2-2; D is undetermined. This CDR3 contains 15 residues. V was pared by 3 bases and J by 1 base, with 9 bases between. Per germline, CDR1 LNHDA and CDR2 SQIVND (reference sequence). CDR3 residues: CASSIQAMNTGELFF. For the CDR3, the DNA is TGTGCCAGTAGTATCCAGGCTATGAACACCGGGGAGCTGTTTTTT.

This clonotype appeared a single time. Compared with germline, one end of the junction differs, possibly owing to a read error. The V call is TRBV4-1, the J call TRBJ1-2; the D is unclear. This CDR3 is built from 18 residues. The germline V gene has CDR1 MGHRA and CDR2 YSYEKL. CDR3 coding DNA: TGCCCCAGCAGCCAAGGCGGGGTCAGCCACCTCGGACCCTATGGCTACACCTTC. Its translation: CPSSQGGVSHLGPYGYTF.

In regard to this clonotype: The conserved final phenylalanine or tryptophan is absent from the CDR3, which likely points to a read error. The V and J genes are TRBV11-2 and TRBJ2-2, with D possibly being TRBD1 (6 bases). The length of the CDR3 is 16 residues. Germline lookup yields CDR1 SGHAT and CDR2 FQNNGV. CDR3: CTSSQELPGATGELFL. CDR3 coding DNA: TGTACCAGCAGCCAGGAACTTCCAGGGGCCACCGGGGAGCTGTTTTTA.

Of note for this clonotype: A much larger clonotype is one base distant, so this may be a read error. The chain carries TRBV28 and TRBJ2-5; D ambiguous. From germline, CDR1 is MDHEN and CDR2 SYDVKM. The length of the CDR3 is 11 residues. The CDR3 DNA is TGTGGCAGCAGACGTCAAGAGACCCAGTACTTC. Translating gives CGSRRQETQYF.

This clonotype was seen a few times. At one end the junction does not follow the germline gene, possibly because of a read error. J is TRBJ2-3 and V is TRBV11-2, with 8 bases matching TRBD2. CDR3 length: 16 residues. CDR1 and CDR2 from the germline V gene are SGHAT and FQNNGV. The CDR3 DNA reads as TGTGCCAGCAGCCTACTTGTAGCGGGGTCCACAGATACGCGGTATTTT. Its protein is CASSLLVAGSTDTRYF.

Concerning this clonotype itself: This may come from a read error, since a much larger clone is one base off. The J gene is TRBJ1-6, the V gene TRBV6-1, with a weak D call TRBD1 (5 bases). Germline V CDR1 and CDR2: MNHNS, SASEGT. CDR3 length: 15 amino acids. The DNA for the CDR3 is TGTGCCAGCAAGATCGGACGAGGGGATAATCCACCCCTCCACTTT. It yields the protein CASKIGRGDNPPLHF.

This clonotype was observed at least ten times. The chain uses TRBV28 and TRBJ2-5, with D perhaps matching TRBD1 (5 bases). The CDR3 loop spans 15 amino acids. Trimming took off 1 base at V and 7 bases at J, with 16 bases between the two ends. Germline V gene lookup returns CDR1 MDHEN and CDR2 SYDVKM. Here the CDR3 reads CASSLLSGNVRTQYF. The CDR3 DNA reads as TGTGCCAGCAGTTTATTGTCAGGGAATGTACGGACCCAGTACTTC.

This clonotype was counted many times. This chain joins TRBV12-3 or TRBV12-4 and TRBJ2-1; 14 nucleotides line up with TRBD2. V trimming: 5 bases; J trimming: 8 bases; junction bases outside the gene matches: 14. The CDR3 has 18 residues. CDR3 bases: TGTGCCAGCAGTCACCCAGCCCGGACTAGCGGGAGGAACTATGAGCAGTTCTTC. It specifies CASSHPARTSGRNYEQFF.

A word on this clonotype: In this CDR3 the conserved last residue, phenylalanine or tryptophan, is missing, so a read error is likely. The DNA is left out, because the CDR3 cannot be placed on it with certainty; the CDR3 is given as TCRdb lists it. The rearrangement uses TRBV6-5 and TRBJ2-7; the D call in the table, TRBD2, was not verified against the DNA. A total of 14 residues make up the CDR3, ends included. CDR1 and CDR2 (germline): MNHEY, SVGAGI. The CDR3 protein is CASSKAGGPYEQCL.

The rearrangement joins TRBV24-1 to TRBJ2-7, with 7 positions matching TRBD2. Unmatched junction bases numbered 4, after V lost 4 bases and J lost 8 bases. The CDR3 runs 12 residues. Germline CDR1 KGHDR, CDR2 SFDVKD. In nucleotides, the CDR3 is TGTGCCACCAGTGAGAGCGGGGCGAAGCAGTACTTC. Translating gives CATSESGAKQYF.

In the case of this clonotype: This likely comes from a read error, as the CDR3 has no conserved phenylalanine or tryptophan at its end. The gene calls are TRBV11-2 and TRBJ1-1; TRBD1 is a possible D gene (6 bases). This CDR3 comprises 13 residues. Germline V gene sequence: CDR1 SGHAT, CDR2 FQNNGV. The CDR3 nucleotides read TGTGACAGCAGCCCAAGGACAGTCACTGAAGCTTTCCTT. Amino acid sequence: CDSSPRTVTEAFL.

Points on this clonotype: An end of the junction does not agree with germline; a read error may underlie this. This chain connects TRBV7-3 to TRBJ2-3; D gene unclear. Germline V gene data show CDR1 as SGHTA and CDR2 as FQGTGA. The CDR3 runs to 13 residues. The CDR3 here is CASSLTVKDPQYF. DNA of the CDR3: TGTGCCAGCAGCTTAACAGTGAAAGATCCGCAGTATTTT.

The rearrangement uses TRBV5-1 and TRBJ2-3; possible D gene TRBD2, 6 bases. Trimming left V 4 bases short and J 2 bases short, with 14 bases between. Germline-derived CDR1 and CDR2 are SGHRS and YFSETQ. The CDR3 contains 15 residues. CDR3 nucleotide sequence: TGCGCCAGCAGCCTTACGGGGGAGCCCACAGATACGCAGTATTTT. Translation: CASSLTGEPTDTQYF.

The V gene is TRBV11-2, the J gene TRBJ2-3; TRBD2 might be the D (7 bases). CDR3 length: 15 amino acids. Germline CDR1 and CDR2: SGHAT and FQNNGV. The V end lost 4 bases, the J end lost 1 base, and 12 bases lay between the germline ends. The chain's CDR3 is CASSSGGHCTDTQYF. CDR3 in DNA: TGTGCCAGCAGCTCGGGGGGCCACTGCACAGATACGCAGTATTTT.

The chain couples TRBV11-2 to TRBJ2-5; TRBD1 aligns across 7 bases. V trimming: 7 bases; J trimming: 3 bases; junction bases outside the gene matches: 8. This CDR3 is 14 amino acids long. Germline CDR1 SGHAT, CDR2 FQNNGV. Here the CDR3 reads CASNSGGKKETQYF. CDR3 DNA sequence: TGTGCCAGCAACTCAGGGGGTAAAAAAGAGACCCAGTACTTC.

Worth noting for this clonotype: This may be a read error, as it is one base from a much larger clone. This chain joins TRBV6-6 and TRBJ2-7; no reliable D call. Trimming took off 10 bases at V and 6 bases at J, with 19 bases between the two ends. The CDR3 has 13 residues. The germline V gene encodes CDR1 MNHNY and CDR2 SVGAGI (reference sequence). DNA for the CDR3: TGTGCCATCAGCGAGCGACTCCAGTTCGAGCAGTACTTC. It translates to CAISERLQFEQYF.

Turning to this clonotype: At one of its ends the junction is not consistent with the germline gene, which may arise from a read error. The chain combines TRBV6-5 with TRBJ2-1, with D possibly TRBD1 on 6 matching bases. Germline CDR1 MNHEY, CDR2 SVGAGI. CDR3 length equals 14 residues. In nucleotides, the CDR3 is TGTGCCAGCACCCGGACCCTGGGACACAATGAGGAGTTCTTC. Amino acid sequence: CASTRTLGHNEEFF.

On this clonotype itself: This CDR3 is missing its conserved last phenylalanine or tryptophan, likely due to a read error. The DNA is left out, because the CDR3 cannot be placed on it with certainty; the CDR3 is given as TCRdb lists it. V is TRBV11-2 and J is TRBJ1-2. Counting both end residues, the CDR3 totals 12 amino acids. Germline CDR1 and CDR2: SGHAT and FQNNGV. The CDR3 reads CASSAEGYGYTL.

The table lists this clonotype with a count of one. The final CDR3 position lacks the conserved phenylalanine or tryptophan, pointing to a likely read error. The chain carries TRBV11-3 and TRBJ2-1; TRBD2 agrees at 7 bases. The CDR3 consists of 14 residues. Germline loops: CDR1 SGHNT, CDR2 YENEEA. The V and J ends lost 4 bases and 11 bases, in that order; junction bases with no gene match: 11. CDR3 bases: TGTGCCAGCAGCTCGACTAGTGGGGGGGTCCAGCAGTTCTAC. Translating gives CASSSTSGGVQQFY.

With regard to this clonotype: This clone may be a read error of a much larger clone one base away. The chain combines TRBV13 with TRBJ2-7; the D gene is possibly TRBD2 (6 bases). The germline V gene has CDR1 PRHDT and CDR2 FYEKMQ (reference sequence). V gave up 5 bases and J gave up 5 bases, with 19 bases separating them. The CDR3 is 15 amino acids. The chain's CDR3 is CASSPTGTGVNEQYF. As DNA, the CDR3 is TGTGCCAGCAGCCCTACCGGGACGGGAGTAAACGAGCAGTACTTC.

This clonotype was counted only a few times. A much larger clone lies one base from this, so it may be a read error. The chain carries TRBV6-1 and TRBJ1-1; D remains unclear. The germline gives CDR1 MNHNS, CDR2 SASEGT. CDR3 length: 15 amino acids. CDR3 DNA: TGTACCAGCAATCCCGGTGGCAGGCATGACACTGAAGCTTTCTTT. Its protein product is CTSNPGGRHDTEAFF.

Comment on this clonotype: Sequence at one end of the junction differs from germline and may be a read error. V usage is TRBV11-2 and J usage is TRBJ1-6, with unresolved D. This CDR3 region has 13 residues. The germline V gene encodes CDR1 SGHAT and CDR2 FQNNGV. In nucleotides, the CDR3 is TGTGCCAACAGCTTAGAGCTGGATTCACCCCTCCACTTT. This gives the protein CANSLELDSPLHF.

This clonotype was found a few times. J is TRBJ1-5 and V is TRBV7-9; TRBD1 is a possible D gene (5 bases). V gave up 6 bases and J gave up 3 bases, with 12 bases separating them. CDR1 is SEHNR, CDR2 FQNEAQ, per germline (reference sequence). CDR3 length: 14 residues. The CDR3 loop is CASSFPGLNQPQHF. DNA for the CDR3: TGTGCCAGCAGTTTTCCGGGGCTCAATCAGCCCCAGCATTTT.

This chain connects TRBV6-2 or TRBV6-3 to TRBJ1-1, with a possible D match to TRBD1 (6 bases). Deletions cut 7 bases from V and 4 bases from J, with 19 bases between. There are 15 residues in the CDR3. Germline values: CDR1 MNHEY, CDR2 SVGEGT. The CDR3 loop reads CASKPRGGVSTEAFF. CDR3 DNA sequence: TGTGCCAGCAAACCTAGAGGGGGGGTGAGCACTGAAGCTTTCTTT.

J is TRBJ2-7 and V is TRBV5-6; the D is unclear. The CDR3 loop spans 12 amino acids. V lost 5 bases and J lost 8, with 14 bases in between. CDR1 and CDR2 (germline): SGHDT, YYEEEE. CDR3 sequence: CASRKTSHKQYF. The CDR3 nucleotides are TGTGCCAGCAGGAAAACATCCCACAAGCAGTACTTC. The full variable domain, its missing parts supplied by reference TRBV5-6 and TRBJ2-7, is DAGVTQSPTHLIKTRGQQVTLRCSPKSGHDTVSWYQQALGQGPQFIFQYYEEEERQRGNFPDRFSGHQFPNYSSELNVNALLLGDSALYLCASRKTSHKQYFGPGTRLTVT.

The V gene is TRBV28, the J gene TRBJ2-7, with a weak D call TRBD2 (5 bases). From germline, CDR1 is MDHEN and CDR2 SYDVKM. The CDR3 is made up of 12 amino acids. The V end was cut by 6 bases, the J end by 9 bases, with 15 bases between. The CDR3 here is CASSPTRAGQYF. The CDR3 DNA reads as TGTGCCAGCAGCCCTACGCGGGCGGGGCAGTACTTC.

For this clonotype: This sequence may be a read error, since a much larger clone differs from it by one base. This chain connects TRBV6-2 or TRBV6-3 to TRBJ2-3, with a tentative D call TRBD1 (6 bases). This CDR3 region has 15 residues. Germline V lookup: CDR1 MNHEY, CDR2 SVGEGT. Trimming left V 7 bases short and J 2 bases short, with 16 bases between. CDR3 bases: TGTGCCAGCAATTCCCACAGGGCGGACACAGATACGCAGTATTTT. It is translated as CASNSHRADTDTQYF.